This T cell receptor (beta chain) was obtained from a study of immune evolution from preneoplasia to lung adenocarcinoma. Germline V gives CDR1 SGHTS, CDR2 YDEGEE. This CDR3 comprises 13 residues. Trimming took 5 bases from V and 8 from J, leaving 16 bases between them. Here immunoSEQ multiplex PCR was the method, and the copy in TCRdb shows in-frame clones only, minus some. The sample holds about 41,000 clones, over 75% seen once. Sequenced input: FFPE invasive lung adenocarcinoma tissue. This clonotype was sampled from a person aged 55 to 75 with lung adenocarcinoma. The chain links TRBV5-8 to TRBJ1-2; possible D gene TRBD1, 5 bases. The CDR3 loop reads CASRYGTARGYTF. The CDR3 DNA follows: TGTGCCAGCAGGTACGGGACGGCGAGGGGCTACACCTTC. Based on the CDR3 plus reference TRBV5-8 and TRBJ1-2, the full variable domain is EAGVTQSPTHLIKTRGQQATLRCSPISGHTSVYWYQQALGLGLQFLLWYDEGEERNRGNFPPRFSGRQFPNYSSELNVNALELEDSALYLCASRYGTARGYTFGSGTRLTVV.